This TCR beta chain was profiled in a study of PD-1 blockade in classical Hodgkin lymphoma. Time point noted: cycle 4 day 1 (C4D1), after 5 to 7 weeks of nivolumab. Each patient's relapse followed autologous stem cell transplantation, and brentuximab vedotin exposure varied. The CD4+ T cells used were purified from thawed PBMCs through magnetic negative selection. In germline, CDR1 is SEHNR, CDR2 FQNEAQ (reference sequence). Between the trimmed V and J ends, which lost 2 bases and 8 bases, there was a span of 10 bases. The CDR3 covers 13 residues. Study observations and caveats: Patients newly diagnosed and complete responders had comparable baseline diversity.

In the case of this clone: Its antigen is undetermined. This same CDR3 is encoded by further DNA sequences in the sample.

Profiling relied on immunoSEQ multiplex PCR, and the TCRdb table lists in-frame clones only, not all of them. Among about 6,400 clones listed, roughly nine tenths were seen once. This sequence was found in a human donor with classical Hodgkin lymphoma. Here the sequenced sample was CD4+ T cells from blood, taken before the fourth cycle of nivolumab. The rearrangement uses TRBV7-9 and TRBJ2-1, with D maybe TRBD2 (5 bases). CDR3 sequence: CASSLNGGDEQFF. CDR3 sequence (DNA): TGTGCCAGCAGCTTAAATGGAGGCGATGAGCAGTTCTTC.